This TCR beta chain originates from a study of a mutant IDH1 vaccine in newly diagnosed glioma. V lost 0 bases and J 11 bases, leaving 17 bases between the germline ends. The CDR3 spans 14 residues. Germline loops: CDR1 SGDLS, CDR2 YYNGEE. The repertoire was sequenced with immunoSEQ multiplex PCR; TCRdb's copy has only in-frame clones and lacks some. The sample gives about 40,000 clones, 70% to 85% of which show up once; 18% is in the top ten. Time point here: week 47, end of study. Vaccination comprised doses that each held 300 ug of mutant IDH1 20-mer peptide, plus topical imiquimod. On this clone: Its antigen is not known.

The clonotype originates from a man aged 18 to 29 with glioma. Some clones in this sample may be carry-over from other donors' samples. The V gene is TRBV9, the J gene TRBJ1-1; D is uncertain. Source: PBMCs, taken from a glioma patient whose treatment included an IDH1 peptide vaccine. The CDR3 here is CASSVDPLRDGAFF. CDR3 nucleotides: TGTGCCAGCAGCGTAGACCCCCTTCGGGATGGGGCTTTCTTT.